The 9 T cell receptor beta chains given below trace back to one sample, sequenced in a study of cytomegalovirus exposure and HLA in healthy donors. The PCR was carried out with 60 Vbeta primers and 13 Jbeta primers. Some clones are missing from TCRdb's copy, which holds only in-frame ones; the method was immunoSEQ multiplex PCR. The sample includes fewer than 250,000 clones, more than 75% of them seen just once. What was sequenced was PBMCs. These receptors all stem from a man aged 40-55 years in good health and CMV-seropositive.

The chain is built from TRBV6-5 and TRBJ1-1, with TRBD1 matching over 8 bases. Germline CDR1 MNHEY, CDR2 SVGAGI. The CDR3 contains 15 residues. Trimming took 2 bases from V and 5 from J; bases not matched to a gene: 7. For the CDR3, the DNA is TGTGCCAGCAGTTACAGCGGACAGGGAGAGACTGAAGCTTTCTTT. Protein product: CASSYSGQGETEAFF.

The J gene is TRBJ2-1, the V gene TRBV6-5; TRBD1 matches 7 bases. The ends lost 4 bases at V and 3 bases at J; junction bases unmatched: 3. Germline V CDR1 and CDR2: MNHEY, SVGAGI. This CDR3 contains 14 residues. In DNA, the CDR3 is TGTGCCAGCAGTTTCCGGGACAGCTACAATGAGCAGTTCTTC. Protein product: CASSFRDSYNEQFF.

The genes are TRBV7-8 and TRBJ2-1; D is undetermined. Trimming took off 5 bases at V and 4 bases at J, with 6 bases between the two ends. The CDR3 is made up of 12 amino acids. Germline V gene data show CDR1 as SGHVS and CDR2 as FQNEAQ. For the CDR3, the DNA is TGTGCCAGCAGCCCTCTTTACAATGAGCAGTTCTTC. It codes for CASSPLYNEQFF.

The CDR3 here is CASSLGPSGYNTDTQYF. The CDR3 bases are TGTGCCAGCAGCCTGGGCCCTAGCGGATATAACACAGATACGCAGTATTTT. The chain employs TRBV7-3 and TRBJ2-3; 7 bases align to TRBD2. Germline-derived CDR1 and CDR2 are SGHTA and FQGTGA. CDR3 length: 17 amino acids. The J segment lost 2 bases and the V segment lost 5 bases, leaving 13 bases of the junction unmatched. The variable domain in full, with the rest retrieved from reference TRBV7-3 and TRBJ2-3, is GAGVSQTPSNKVTEKGKYVELRCDPISGHTALYWYRQSLGQGPEFLIYFQGTGAADDSGLPNDRFFAVRPEGSVSTLKIQRTERGDSAVYLCASSLGPSGYNTDTQYFGPGTRLTVL.

The rearrangement uses TRBV5-4 and TRBJ2-7, with TRBD2 as a possible D gene (7 bases). The germline V gene encodes CDR1 SGHNT and CDR2 YYREEE (reference sequence). V lost 0 bases to trimming and J lost 7 bases, with 26 bases between them. CDR3 length: 18 amino acids. The CDR3 region is CASSLAGGAATFSREQYV. The CDR3 region has the DNA TGTGCCAGCAGCTTGGCGGGGGGCGCGGCTACCTTCTCGAGGGAGCAGTACGTC.

This clone has a single count. V gene TRBV15 combines with J gene TRBJ2-5, with 9 bases lining up with TRBD1. Germline trimming cut 2 bases from V and 3 bases from J; bases unmatched to any gene: 4. Germline CDR1 LNHNV, CDR2 YYDKDF (reference sequence). This CDR3 is built from 15 residues. This chain's CDR3 is CATSRPRDREETQYF. As DNA, the CDR3 is TGTGCCACCAGCAGACCCCGGGACAGGGAAGAGACCCAGTACTTC.

This chain links TRBV12-5 with TRBJ1-5; D gene uncertain. Germline lookup yields CDR1 LGHNT and CDR2 FRNRAP. Trimming cost V 1 base and J 6 bases, with 7 bases left between them. CDR3 length equals 13 residues. The CDR3: CASGLEISQPQHF. Here the CDR3 DNA reads TGTGCTAGTGGTTTGGAAATCAGTCAGCCCCAGCATTTT.

The chain recombines TRBV5-1 with TRBJ2-1; 11 positions agree with TRBD2. With V trimmed by 0 bases and J by 9 bases, 5 bases remained unmatched. The CDR3 loop spans 15 amino acids. Germline V CDR1 and CDR2: SGHRS, YFSETQ. The CDR3 sequence: CASSLGSGRAIEQFF. CDR3 coding DNA: TGCGCCAGCAGCTTGGGTAGCGGGAGGGCCATTGAGCAGTTCTTC.

The V gene is TRBV5-8, the J gene TRBJ2-7; a possible D gene is TRBD2 (7 bases). Germline values: CDR1 SGHTS, CDR2 YDEGEE. CDR3 size: 13 residues. CDR3 region: CASTLRGGYEQYV. The DNA for the CDR3 is TGTGCCAGCACCTTGAGGGGGGGGTACGAGCAGTACGTC.